The present T cell receptor beta chain was sequenced within a study of CD8 T cells in Susac syndrome. Overall study context: When blood was drawn, patients with Susac syndrome were on intravenous immunoglobulin alone, on corticosteroids, or therapy-naive.

The RNA input was roughly 0.45 to 1 ug, and it was reverse transcribed with random hexamers. Via MiXCR, TCRdb re-called the immunoSEQ multiplex PCR reads, giving one row per CDR3 protein. The sample yields roughly 80,000 distinct CDR3 sequences, more than 85% seen once. Sequencing of TCR beta covered CD8+ and CD4+ T cells obtained from blood. Fulfillment of recently defined diagnostic criteria for definite or probable disease was shown by the patients with Susac syndrome. The V gene's germline CDR1 is SGHDT and CDR2 YYEEEE. The CDR3 is made up of 14 amino acids. The V end lost 2 bases, the J end lost 4 bases, and 12 bases lay between the germline ends.

Material: CD4+ T cells from PBMCs. The chain links TRBV5-6 to TRBJ1-2, with D unresolved. This sequence was found in a human donor with Susac syndrome. The CDR3 protein is CASSLMGETYGYTF. CDR3 DNA sequence: TGTGCCAGCAGCTTAATGGGAGAAACCTATGGCTACACCTTC.